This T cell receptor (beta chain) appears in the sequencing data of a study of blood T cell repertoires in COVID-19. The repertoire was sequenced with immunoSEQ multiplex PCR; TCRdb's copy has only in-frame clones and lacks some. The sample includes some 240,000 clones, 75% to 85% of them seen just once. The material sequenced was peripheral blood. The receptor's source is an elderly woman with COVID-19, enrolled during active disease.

This CDR3 is CASRTLRTNTGELFF. The CDR3 bases are TGTGCCAGCAGGACCCTGCGGACAAACACCGGGGAGCTGTTTTTT. The chain employs TRBV2 and TRBJ2-2, with a possible D match to TRBD1 (5 bases). The CDR3 has 15 residues. V lost 6 bases and J 2 bases, leaving 13 bases between the germline ends. Germline V lookup: CDR1 SNHLY, CDR2 FYNNEI.